The rows below give T cell receptor beta chains drawn from one sample of a study of blood T cell repertoires in COVID-19. Sequencing used immunoSEQ multiplex PCR; TCRdb keeps in-frame clones, though not all of them. The table includes more than 150,000 clones, roughly nine tenths detected once. The sequencing input was peripheral blood. The receptors come from an older woman with acute or convalescent COVID-19. CDR3s include the opening cysteine and the closing phenylalanine or tryptophan. D genes are given only for firm matches. For some rows the clone size is stated as once, few or many, or as a class when expanded; others skip it.

CDR3 protein	CDR3 DNA	D gene	clone size	V gene	J gene
CASSQDGRGGRDTQYF	TGCGCCAGCAGCCAAGATGGCCGGGGGGGCCGGGATACGCAGTATTTT	TRBD2	-	TRBV4-1	TRBJ2-3
CASSPQGLAGVQEQFF	TGTGCCAGCTCACCACAAGGCCTAGCGGGGGTGCAGGAGCAGTTCTTC	TRBD2	-	TRBV18	TRBJ2-1
CASSKPRDRADGYTF	TGTGCCAGCAGCAAACCCCGGGACAGGGCGGATGGCTACACCTTC	-	-	TRBV21-1	TRBJ1-2
CASTDHPYGYTF	TGTGCCAGCACAGATCATCCCTATGGCTACACCTTC	-	-	TRBV2	TRBJ1-2
CASSPGQGNGNTIYF	TGTGCCAGCAGCCCCGGACAGGGCAATGGAAACACCATATATTTT	TRBD1	-	TRBV6-2/TRBV6-3	TRBJ1-3
CASSLQDDRGAFF	TGTGCCAGCAGTTTACAAGACGACAGGGGGGCTTTCTTT	TRBD1	-	TRBV28	TRBJ1-1
CASSLEAGKEKLFF	TGCGCCAGCAGCTTGGAGGCAGGGAAGGAAAAACTGTTTTTT	-	once	TRBV5-1	TRBJ1-4
CAWSASSGQNYGYTF	TGTGCCTGGAGTGCGTCCTCGGGACAGAACTATGGCTACACCTTC	TRBD1	-	TRBV30	TRBJ1-2
CASSPIMGAYGYTF	TGTGCCAGCAGCCCTATCATGGGCGCATATGGCTACACCTTC	-	-	TRBV7-2	TRBJ1-2
CASSPQEGGSYGYTF	TGTGCCAGCTCACCACAGGAAGGGGGTAGCTATGGCTACACCTTC	-	-	TRBV18	TRBJ1-2
CASSKRGKPEQFF	TGCGCCAGCAGTAAGCGGGGAAAACCAGAGCAGTTCTTC	TRBD2	-	TRBV10-1	TRBJ2-1
CSAGDKSGYTF	TGCAGTGCAGGGGACAAGAGTGGCTACACCTTC	-	-	TRBV20-1	TRBJ1-2
CASSSGQLSNYGYTF	TGTGCCAGCAGCTCTGGACAGCTCTCTAACTATGGCTACACCTTC	-	-	TRBV7-9	TRBJ1-2
CASSFRDRGYYTF	TGTGCCAGCAGTTTCCGGGACAGGGGTTACTACACCTTC	TRBD1	-	TRBV14	TRBJ1-2
CASSRDKPGTGLGETQYF	TGTGCCAGCAGCCGAGACAAACCCGGGACAGGGTTAGGAGAGACCCAGTACTTC	TRBD1	-	TRBV3-1/TRBV3-2	TRBJ2-5
CAGGMTGLWQYF	TGTGCCGGGGGTATGACAGGGCTCTGGCAGTACTTC	TRBD1	few	TRBV30	TRBJ2-7
CASSLFLSETQYF	TGTGCCAGCAGCTTATTCCTCTCGGAGACCCAGTACTTC	-	-	TRBV5-5	TRBJ2-5
CASSYGTGGYEKLFF	TGTGCCAGCAGTTACGGGACAGGGGGATATGAAAAACTGTTTTTT	TRBD1	-	TRBV6-6	TRBJ1-4
CASSLVVRNEQFF	TGTGCCAGCAGTTTAGTCGTCAGAAATGAGCAGTTCTTC	-	-	TRBV12-3/TRBV12-4	TRBJ2-1
CASSFNGGTEAFF	TGTGCCAGCAGCTTCAACGGGGGCACTGAAGCTTTCTTT	-	-	TRBV5-4	TRBJ1-1
CASSLRRDTEAFF	TGTGCCAGCAGCTTACGCCGGGACACTGAAGCTTTCTTT	-	-	TRBV7-6	TRBJ1-1
CASRVLGGPVEGYTF	TGTGCCAGCAGGGTCCTAGGGGGACCTGTCGAAGGCTACACCTTC	-	-	TRBV2	TRBJ1-2
CASRSPGQGMNTEAFF	TGTGCCAGCAGATCACCGGGACAGGGTATGAACACTGAAGCTTTCTTT	TRBD1	-	TRBV28	TRBJ1-1
CAGSTGRSTEAFF	TGTGCCGGATCGACAGGGCGTAGCACTGAAGCTTTCTTT	TRBD1	-	TRBV30	TRBJ1-1